The present T cell receptor beta chain was sequenced within a study of T cell responses to AZD1222 COVID-19 vaccine. General study points: Only 5 to 7 individuals given AZD1222 were seropositive at baseline.

This clone was seen only once. Its antigen is not known. Libraries were prepared by immunoSEQ multiplex PCR; TCRdb keeps only in-frame clonotypes and omits some of them. The repertoire consists of over 110,000 clones, with more than 90% occurring once and the leading ten covering 3% to 3.5%. Sequenced material: peripheral blood, taken on day 0 of AZD1222 vaccination. The source of this sequence is an adult in good health.

The chain's CDR3 is CASSSGLAPTQYF. The CDR3 region has the DNA TGTGCCAGCAGTTCCGGACTAGCGCCGACCCAGTACTTC. This rearrangement joins TRBV28 to TRBJ2-5; 9 bases agree with TRBD2. Germline lookup yields CDR1 MDHEN and CDR2 SYDVKM. The CDR3 length is 13 residues. The V and J ends lost 4 bases and 7 bases, in that order; junction bases with no gene match: 4.